This entry features one T cell receptor beta chain sequence. Its antigen is unidentified. The data derive from a study of identical twins. With 4 bases removed from V and 6 bases from J, the gap between germline ends came to 14 bases. The germline gives CDR1 SGHDT, CDR2 YYEEEE. The CDR3 consists of 13 residues. cDNA molecules carried unique molecular identifiers, and template switching added a universal primer site. Via MiXCR, TCRdb re-called the 5' RACE reads, giving one row per CDR3 protein. Here the sample spans hundreds of thousands of distinct CDR3 sequences, about 9.4% being singletons. Study-level findings and limits: Abundant beta clonotypes from cord blood bore fewer insertions; memory repertoires lacked this pattern.

These data were also reused for a study on yellow fever vaccine responses in identical twins.

The clonotype was recovered from a woman under 30 in good health. The sample comprised PBMCs. This chain connects TRBV5-6 to TRBJ2-7; D gene uncertain. The CDR3 is CASSTRVRAEQYF. The CDR3 DNA follows: TGTGCCAGCAGCACCCGTGTTAGGGCCGAGCAGTACTTC.